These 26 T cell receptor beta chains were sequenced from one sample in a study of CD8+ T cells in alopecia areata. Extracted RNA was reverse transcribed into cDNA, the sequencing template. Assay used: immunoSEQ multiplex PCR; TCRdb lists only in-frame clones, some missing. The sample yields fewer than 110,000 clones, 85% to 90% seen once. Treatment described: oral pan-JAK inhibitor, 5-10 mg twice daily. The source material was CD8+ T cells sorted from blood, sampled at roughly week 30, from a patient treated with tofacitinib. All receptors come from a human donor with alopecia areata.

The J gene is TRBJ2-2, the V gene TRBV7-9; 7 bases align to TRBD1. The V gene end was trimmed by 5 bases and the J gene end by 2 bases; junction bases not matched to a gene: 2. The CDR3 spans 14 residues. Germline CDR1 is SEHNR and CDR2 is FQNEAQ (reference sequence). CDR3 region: CASSGDSNTGELFF. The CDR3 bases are TGTGCCAGCAGCGGGGACAGTAACACCGGGGAGCTGTTTTTT.

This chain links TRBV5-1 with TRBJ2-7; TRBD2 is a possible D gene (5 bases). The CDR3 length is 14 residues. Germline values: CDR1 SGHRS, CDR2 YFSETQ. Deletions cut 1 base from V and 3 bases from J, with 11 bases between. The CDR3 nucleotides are TGCGCCAGCAGCTTGACGGGGTCTGGCTACGAGCAGTACTTC. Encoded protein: CASSLTGSGYEQYF.

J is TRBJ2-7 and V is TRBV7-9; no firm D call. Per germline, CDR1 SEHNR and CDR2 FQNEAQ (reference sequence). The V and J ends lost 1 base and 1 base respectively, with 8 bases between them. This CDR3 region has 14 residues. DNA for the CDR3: TGTGCCAGCAGCTTAGTGGACGGGTCCTACGAGCAGTACTTC. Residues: CASSLVDGSYEQYF.

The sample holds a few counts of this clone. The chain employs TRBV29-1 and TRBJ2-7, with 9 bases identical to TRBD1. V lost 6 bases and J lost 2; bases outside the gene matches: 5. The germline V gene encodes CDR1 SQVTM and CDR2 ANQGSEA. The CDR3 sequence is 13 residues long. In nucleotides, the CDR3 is TGCAGCGTGGGAACAGGGGGCACCTACGAGCAGTACTTC. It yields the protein CSVGTGGTYEQYF.

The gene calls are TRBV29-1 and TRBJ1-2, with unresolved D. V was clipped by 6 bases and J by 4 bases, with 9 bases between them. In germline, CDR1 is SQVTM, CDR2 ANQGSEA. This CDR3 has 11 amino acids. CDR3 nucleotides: TGCAGCGTCCGGCAGAGCTATGGCTACACCTTC. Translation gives CSVRQSYGYTF.

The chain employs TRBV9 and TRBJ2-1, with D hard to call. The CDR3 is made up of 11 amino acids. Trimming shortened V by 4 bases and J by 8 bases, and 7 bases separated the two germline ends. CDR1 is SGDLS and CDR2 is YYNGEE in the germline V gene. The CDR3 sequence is CASSSDDEQFF. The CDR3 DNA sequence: TGTGCCAGCAGCAGCGATGATGAGCAGTTCTTC.

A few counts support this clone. CDR3 in DNA: TGCAGCGTTCGGAGTCCCGCCGGGAATGAGCAGTTCTTC. It encodes CSVRSPAGNEQFF. J is TRBJ2-1 and V is TRBV29-1; no reliable D call. The germline V gene has CDR1 SQVTM and CDR2 ANQGSEA. The CDR3 loop spans 13 amino acids. V lost 5 bases, J lost 7 bases, and 15 bases lay in between.

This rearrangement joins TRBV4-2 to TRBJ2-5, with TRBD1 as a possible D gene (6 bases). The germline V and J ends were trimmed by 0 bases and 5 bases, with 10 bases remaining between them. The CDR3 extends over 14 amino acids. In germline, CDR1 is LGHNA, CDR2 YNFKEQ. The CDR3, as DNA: TGTGCCAGCAGCCAAGAAACAGGGACGGAGACCCAGTACTTC. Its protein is CASSQETGTETQYF.

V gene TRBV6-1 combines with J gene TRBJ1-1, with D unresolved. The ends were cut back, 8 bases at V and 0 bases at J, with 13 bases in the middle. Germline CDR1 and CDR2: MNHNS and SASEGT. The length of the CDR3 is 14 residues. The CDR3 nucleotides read TGTGCCAGCGTGGGTATACCATTGAACACTGAAGCTTTCTTT. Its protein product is CASVGIPLNTEAFF.

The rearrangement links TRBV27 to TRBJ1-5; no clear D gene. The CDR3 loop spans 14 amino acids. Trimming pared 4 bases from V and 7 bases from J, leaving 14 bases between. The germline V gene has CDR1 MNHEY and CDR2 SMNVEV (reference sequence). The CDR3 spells CASSSRESDQPQHF. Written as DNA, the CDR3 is TGTGCCAGCAGTTCCCGGGAAAGCGACCAGCCCCAGCATTTT.

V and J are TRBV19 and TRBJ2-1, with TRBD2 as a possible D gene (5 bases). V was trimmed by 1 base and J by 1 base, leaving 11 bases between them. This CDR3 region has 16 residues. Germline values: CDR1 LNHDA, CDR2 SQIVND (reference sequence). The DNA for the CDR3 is TGTGCCAGTAGTATAGGAGGGAGCTTGTCCTACAATGAGCAGTTCTTC. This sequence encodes CASSIGGSLSYNEQFF.

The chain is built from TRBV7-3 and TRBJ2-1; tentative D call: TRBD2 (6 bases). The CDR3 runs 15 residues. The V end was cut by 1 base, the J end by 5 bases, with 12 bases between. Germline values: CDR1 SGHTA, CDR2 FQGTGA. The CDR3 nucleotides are TGTGCCAGCAGCTTAAAGGCGGGGTCTGACAATGAGCAGTTCTTC. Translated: CASSLKAGSDNEQFF.

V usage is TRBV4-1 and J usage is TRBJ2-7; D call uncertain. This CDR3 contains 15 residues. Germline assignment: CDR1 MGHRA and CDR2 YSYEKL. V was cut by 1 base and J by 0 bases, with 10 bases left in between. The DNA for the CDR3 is TGCGCCAGCAGCCAAGGTAGTCGGTTCTCCTACGAGCAGTACTTC. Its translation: CASSQGSRFSYEQYF.

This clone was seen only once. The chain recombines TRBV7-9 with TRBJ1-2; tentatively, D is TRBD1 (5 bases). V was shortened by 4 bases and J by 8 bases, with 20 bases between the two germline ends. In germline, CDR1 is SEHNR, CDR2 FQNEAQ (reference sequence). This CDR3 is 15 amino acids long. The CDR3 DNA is TGTGCCAGCAGCTCTCGGGACTCCCCTCTGGAAGGCTACACCTTC. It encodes CASSSRDSPLEGYTF.

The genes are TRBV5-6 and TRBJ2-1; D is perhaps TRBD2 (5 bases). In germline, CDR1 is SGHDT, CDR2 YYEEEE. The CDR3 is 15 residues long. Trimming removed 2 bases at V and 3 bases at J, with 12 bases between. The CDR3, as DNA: TGTGCCAGCAGCTTTTCTCCGGGGATCTACAATGAGCAGTTCTTC. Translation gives CASSFSPGIYNEQFF.

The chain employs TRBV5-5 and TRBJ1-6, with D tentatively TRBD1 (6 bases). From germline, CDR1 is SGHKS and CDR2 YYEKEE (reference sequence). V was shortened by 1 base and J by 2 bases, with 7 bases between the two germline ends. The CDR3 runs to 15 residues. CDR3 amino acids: CASSLPGAYNSPLHF. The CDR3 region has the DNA TGTGCCAGCAGCTTGCCAGGGGCCTATAATTCACCCCTCCACTTT.

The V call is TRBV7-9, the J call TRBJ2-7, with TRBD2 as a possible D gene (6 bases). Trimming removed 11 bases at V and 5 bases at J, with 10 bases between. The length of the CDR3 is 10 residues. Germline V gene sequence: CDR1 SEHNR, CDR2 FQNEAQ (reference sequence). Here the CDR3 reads CAAGEDEQYF. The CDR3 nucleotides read TGTGCCGCTGGGGAGGACGAGCAGTACTTC. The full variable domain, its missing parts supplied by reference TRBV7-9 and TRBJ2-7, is DTGVSQNPRHKITKRGQNVTFRCDPISEHNRLYWYRQTLGQGPEFLTYFQNEAQLEKSRLLSDRFSAERPKGSFSTLEIQRTEQGDSAMYLCAAGEDEQYFGPGTRLTVT.

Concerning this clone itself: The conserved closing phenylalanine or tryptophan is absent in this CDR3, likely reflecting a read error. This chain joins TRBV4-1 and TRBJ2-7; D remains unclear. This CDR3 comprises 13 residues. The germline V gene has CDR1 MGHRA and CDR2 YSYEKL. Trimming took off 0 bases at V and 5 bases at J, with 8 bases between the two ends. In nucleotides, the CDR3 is TGCGCCAGCAGCCAAGATCCGACGGACGAGCAGTACTGC. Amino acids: CASSQDPTDEQYC.

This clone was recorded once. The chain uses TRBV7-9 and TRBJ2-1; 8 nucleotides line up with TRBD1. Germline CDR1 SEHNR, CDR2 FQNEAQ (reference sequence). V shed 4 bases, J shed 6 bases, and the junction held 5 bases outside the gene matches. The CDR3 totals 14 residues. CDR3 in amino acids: CASSSGQGGNEQFF. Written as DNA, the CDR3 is TGTGCCAGCAGCTCTGGACAGGGCGGCAATGAGCAGTTCTTC.

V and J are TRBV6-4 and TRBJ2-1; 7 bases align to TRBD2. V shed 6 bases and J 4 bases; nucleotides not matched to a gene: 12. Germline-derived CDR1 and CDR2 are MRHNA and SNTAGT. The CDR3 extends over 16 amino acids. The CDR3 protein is CASSENPSGDYNEQFF. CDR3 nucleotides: TGTGCCAGCAGCGAGAACCCTAGCGGAGATTACAATGAGCAGTTCTTC.

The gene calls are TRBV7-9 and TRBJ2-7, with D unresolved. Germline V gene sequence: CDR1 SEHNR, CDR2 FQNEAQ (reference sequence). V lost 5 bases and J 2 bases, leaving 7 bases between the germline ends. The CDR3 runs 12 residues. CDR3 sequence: CASSQEAYEQYF. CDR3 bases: TGTGCCAGCAGCCAAGAGGCCTACGAGCAGTACTTC.

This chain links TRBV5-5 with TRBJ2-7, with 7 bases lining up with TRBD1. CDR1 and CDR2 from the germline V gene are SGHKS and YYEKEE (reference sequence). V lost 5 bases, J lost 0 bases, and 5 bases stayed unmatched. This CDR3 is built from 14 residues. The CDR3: CASSHWDSSYEQYF. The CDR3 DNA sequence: TGTGCCAGCAGTCATTGGGACAGCTCCTACGAGCAGTACTTC.

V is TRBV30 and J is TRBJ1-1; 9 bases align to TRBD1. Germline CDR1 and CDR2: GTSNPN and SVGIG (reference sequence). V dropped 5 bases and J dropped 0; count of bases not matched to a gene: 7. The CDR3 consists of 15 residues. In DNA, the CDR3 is TGTGCCTGGCGAGCCGGGACAGGGTTGAACACTGAAGCTTTCTTT. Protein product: CAWRAGTGLNTEAFF.

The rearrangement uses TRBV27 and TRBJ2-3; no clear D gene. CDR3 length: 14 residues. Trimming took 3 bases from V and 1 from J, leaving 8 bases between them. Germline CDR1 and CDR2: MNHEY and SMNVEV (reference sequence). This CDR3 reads CASSFAGGTDTQYF. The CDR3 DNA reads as TGTGCCAGCAGTTTCGCTGGGGGCACAGATACGCAGTATTTT.

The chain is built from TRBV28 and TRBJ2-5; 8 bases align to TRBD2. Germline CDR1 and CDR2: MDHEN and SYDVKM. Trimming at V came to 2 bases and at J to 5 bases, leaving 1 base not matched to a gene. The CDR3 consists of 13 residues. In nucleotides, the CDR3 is TGTGCCAGCAGTTTAGTAGCGGGGGAGACCCAGTACTTC. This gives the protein CASSLVAGETQYF.

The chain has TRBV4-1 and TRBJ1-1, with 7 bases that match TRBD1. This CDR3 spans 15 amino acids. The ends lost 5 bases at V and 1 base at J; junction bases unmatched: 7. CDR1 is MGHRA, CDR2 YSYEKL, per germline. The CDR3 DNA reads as TGCGCCAGCAGCACCGGGGGACAGCCGAACACTGAAGCTTTCTTT. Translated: CASSTGGQPNTEAFF.